The 27 T cell receptor beta chains below were found in one sample sequenced in a study of OX40 agonist ivuxolimab in advanced cancers. TCRdb keeps only in-frame clones here, not all; method: immunoSEQ multiplex PCR. The data show some 77,000 clones, approximately 92% seen once. This material consisted of CD4+ or CD8+ T cells sorted from blood, taken in a trial of the OX40 agonist ivuxolimab. All receptors derive from an adult with an advanced solid tumor such as melanoma, head and neck, liver or kidney cancer.

The chain uses TRBV2 and TRBJ1-2; TRBD1 agrees at 7 bases. J was trimmed by 0 bases and V by 2 bases; bases with no gene match: 6. CDR3 size: 16 residues. The germline CDR1 and CDR2 sequences are SNHLY and FYNNEI. CDR3 nucleotide sequence: TGTGCCAGCAGTGAAACAGGGGATGTAGCTAACTATGGCTACACCTTC. Protein: CASSETGDVANYGYTF.

The table lists this clone with a few counts. CDR3 loop: CASSLGGEVGETQYF. The CDR3 bases are TGTGCCAGCAGCTTAGGGGGAGAGGTGGGAGAGACCCAGTACTTC. The V and J genes are TRBV7-9 and TRBJ2-5, with D possibly matching TRBD2 (5 bases). The CDR3 is made up of 15 amino acids. Per germline, CDR1 SEHNR and CDR2 FQNEAQ (reference sequence). V shed 1 base and J shed 4 bases, with 13 bases lying between them.

This clone has just one count. The CDR3 DNA reads as TGTGCCAGCAGTGAAGGGGACAGAGTGATCGGTGACGAGCAGTACTTC. It specifies CASSEGDRVIGDEQYF. This chain uses TRBV2 with TRBJ2-7; 7 bases are a match to TRBD1. Germline CDR1 and CDR2: SNHLY and FYNNEI. This CDR3 comprises 16 residues. The V segment lost 1 base and the J segment 5 bases; nucleotides outside the gene matches: 11.

The J gene is TRBJ2-7, the V gene TRBV5-1; 11 nucleotides align to TRBD2. CDR3 length: 14 amino acids. Trimming removed 0 bases from V and 6 bases from J; junction bases left unmatched: 2. Germline V gives CDR1 SGHRS, CDR2 YFSETQ. CDR3 DNA sequence: TGCGCCAGCAGCTTGGAACTAGCGGGGGCCGAGCAGTACTTC. Translated, it gives CASSLELAGAEQYF.

This chain connects TRBV7-2 to TRBJ1-4, with D possibly matching TRBD1 (5 bases). CDR1 is SGHTA, CDR2 FQGNSA, per germline. The CDR3 has 17 residues. V was shortened by 2 bases and J by 0 bases, with 13 bases between the two germline ends. CDR3 sequence: CASSLLQGLATNEKLFF. In DNA form, the CDR3 reads TGTGCCAGCAGCTTACTGCAGGGTTTAGCAACTAATGAAAAACTGTTTTTT.

The gene calls are TRBV10-1 and TRBJ2-7; D is undetermined. The CDR3 sequence is 12 residues long. V shed 4 bases and J shed 6 bases, with 10 bases lying between them. The germline gives CDR1 WNHNN, CDR2 SYGVQD (reference sequence). The CDR3 sequence is CASSVQSGEQYF. In DNA, the CDR3 is TGCGCCAGCAGTGTCCAGTCGGGCGAGCAGTACTTC.

V is TRBV29-1 and J is TRBJ1-6, with TRBD1 as a possible D gene (5 bases). The length of the CDR3 is 19 residues. V was pared by 2 bases and J by 0 bases, with 20 bases between. The germline gives CDR1 SQVTM, CDR2 ANQGSEA. The chain's CDR3 is CSVERGGRGACSYNSPLHF. CDR3 nucleotide sequence: TGCAGCGTTGAACGGGGGGGTAGGGGAGCTTGCTCCTATAATTCACCCCTCCACTTT.

The gene calls are TRBV19 and TRBJ1-5, with a weak D call TRBD1 (5 bases). Germline V gene data show CDR1 as LNHDA and CDR2 as SQIVND (reference sequence). The CDR3 consists of 15 residues. V was cut by 1 base and J by 4 bases, with 11 bases left in between. The CDR3 DNA sequence: TGTGCCAGTAGTATAGGGGTACAGGTGAATCAGCCCCAGCATTTT. Encoded protein: CASSIGVQVNQPQHF.

V is TRBV19 and J is TRBJ2-7; TRBD1 matches 8 bases. CDR3 length: 16 amino acids. The V gene's germline CDR1 is LNHDA and CDR2 SQIVND (reference sequence). Germline trimming cut 3 bases from V and 2 bases from J; bases unmatched to any gene: 9. As DNA, the CDR3 is TGTGCCAGTAGTATCTCACATGGGACAGGTACCTACGAGCAGTACTTC. Translated: CASSISHGTGTYEQYF.

This clone came up a few times. The V call is TRBV15, the J call TRBJ2-2; a weak D match, TRBD1 (6 bases). Trimming removed 3 bases at V and 6 bases at J, with 17 bases between. The CDR3 spans 16 residues. Per the germline V gene, CDR1 is LNHNV and CDR2 is YYDKDF (reference sequence). The CDR3 sequence: CATSSLGQGYPGELFF. Written as DNA, the CDR3 is TGTGCCACCAGCAGTTTAGGCCAGGGGTACCCCGGGGAGCTGTTTTTT.

In this sample, this clone turned up once. The identical CDR3 is also encoded by other nucleotide sequences in the sample. The genes are TRBV7-2 and TRBJ1-5; no clear D. This CDR3 has 12 residues. V gave up 1 base and J gave up 6 bases, with 4 bases separating them. Germline CDR1 reads SGHTA; CDR2 reads FQGNSA. CDR3 in DNA: TGTGCCAGCAGCTTAGTAGGTCAGCCCCAGCATTTT. This codes for CASSLVGQPQHF. Full variable domain (remainder filled in from reference TRBV7-2 and TRBJ1-5): GAGVSQSPSNKVTEKGKDVELRCDPISGHTALYWYRQSLGQGLEFLIYFQGNSAPDKSGLPSDRFSAERTGGSVSTLTIQRTQQEDSAVYLCASSLVGQPQHFGDGTRLSIL.

The chain carries TRBV28 and TRBJ1-2; D gene ambiguous. Looked up from germline, CDR1 is MDHEN and CDR2 is SYDVKM. The V end lost 6 bases, the J end lost 0 bases, and 11 bases lay between the germline ends. The CDR3 length is 14 residues. The CDR3 spells CASRDPGSNYGYTF. The CDR3, as DNA: TGTGCCAGCAGGGACCCGGGGTCTAACTATGGCTACACCTTC.

This chain uses TRBV4-3 with TRBJ1-2, with 7 bases matching TRBD1. The V gene's germline CDR1 is LGHNA and CDR2 YSLEER. Losses at the gene ends were 3 bases for V and 0 bases for J; bases not matched to a gene: 4. CDR3 length: 15 residues. The CDR3 region is CASSQQQGPNYGYTF. CDR3 nucleotides: TGCGCCAGCAGCCAGCAACAGGGGCCTAACTATGGCTACACCTTC.

V and J are TRBV5-1 and TRBJ2-7; D possibly corresponds to TRBD1 (5 bases). Deletions cut 0 bases from V and 7 bases from J, with 14 bases between. This CDR3 is built from 14 residues. Germline CDR1 is SGHRS and CDR2 is YFSETQ. CDR3 sequence: CASSLGQIGGEQYF. In DNA form, the CDR3 reads TGCGCCAGCAGCTTGGGACAGATCGGCGGAGAGCAGTACTTC.

The chain carries TRBV28 and TRBJ1-1; TRBD1 might be the D (6 bases). Per the germline V gene, CDR1 is MDHEN and CDR2 is SYDVKM. CDR3 length: 14 amino acids. V dropped 7 bases and J dropped 5 bases, with 17 bases sitting between them. As DNA, the CDR3 is TGTGCCAGCACTCTTCAAGGTCAGGGGACTGAAGCTTTCTTT. It encodes CASTLQGQGTEAFF.

This sequence joins TRBV28 and TRBJ2-7; the D is unclear. Per germline, CDR1 MDHEN and CDR2 SYDVKM. V lost 6 bases, J lost 12 bases, and 21 bases lay in between. The CDR3 runs 13 residues. The CDR3 coding sequence is TGTGCCAGCAGCCCACACGACAAGGCGGTTCCGTACTTC. This translates into CASSPHDKAVPYF.

The genes are TRBV25-1 and TRBJ1-3, with 7 bases fitting TRBD1. V lost 6 bases, J lost 4 bases, and 9 bases stayed unmatched. Germline values: CDR1 MGHDK, CDR2 SYGVNS. This CDR3 contains 15 residues. As DNA, the CDR3 is TGTGCCAGCAGCGACGACAGGGTCTCGGGAAACACCATATATTTT. Encoded protein: CASSDDRVSGNTIYF.

The gene calls are TRBV20-1 and TRBJ2-1, with unresolved D. Germline CDR1 and CDR2: DFQATT and SNEGSKA (reference sequence). The V and J ends lost 3 bases and 7 bases respectively, with 4 bases between them. CDR3 length: 10 amino acids. CDR3 residues: CSASLNEQFF. CDR3 in DNA: TGCAGTGCTAGTTTGAATGAGCAGTTCTTC.

This chain uses TRBV5-1 with TRBJ1-1; possible D gene TRBD1, 5 bases. V gave up 7 bases and J gave up 2 bases, with 18 bases separating them. CDR1 is SGHRS, CDR2 YFSETQ, per germline. This CDR3 has 15 amino acids. The DNA of the CDR3 is TGCGCCAGCGTCGCGGGGCCTAATACCAACACTGAAGCTTTCTTT. Translating it yields CASVAGPNTNTEAFF.

DNA for the CDR3: TGTGCCAGCAGACGGGACAGTAACTATGGCTACACCTTC. Encoded protein: CASRRDSNYGYTF. The chain employs TRBV28 and TRBJ1-2; TRBD1 aligns across 7 bases. Germline loops: CDR1 MDHEN, CDR2 SYDVKM. This CDR3 contains 13 residues. V dropped 6 bases and J dropped 1; count of bases not matched to a gene: 2.

The rearrangement links TRBV10-3 to TRBJ2-2; D is uncertain. CDR3 length: 13 amino acids. Germline V gene sequence: CDR1 ENHRY, CDR2 SYGVKD. V dropped 8 bases and J dropped 4 bases, with 11 bases sitting between them. The CDR3 sequence: CAIEVSGTGELFF. The DNA of the CDR3 is TGTGCCATCGAGGTTTCGGGCACCGGGGAGCTGTTTTTT.

The chain employs TRBV25-1 and TRBJ2-1; a possible D gene is TRBD2 (5 bases). Trimming removed 7 bases at V and 5 bases at J, with 9 bases between. This CDR3 is 12 amino acids long. Germline V CDR1 and CDR2: MGHDK, SYGVNS. The CDR3 loop is CASKLDDNEQFF. Here the CDR3 DNA reads TGTGCCAGCAAACTAGATGACAATGAGCAGTTCTTC.

The J gene is TRBJ2-7, the V gene TRBV5-4; 9 positions match TRBD2. Germline V gene lookup returns CDR1 SGHNT and CDR2 YYREEE (reference sequence). With 0 bases clipped from V and 6 bases from J, the junction kept 7 bases outside the gene matches. CDR3 length equals 15 residues. The DNA of the CDR3 is TGTGCCAGCAGCTTGGAAGGTAGCGGGAGTCGCGAGCAGTACTTC. Protein: CASSLEGSGSREQYF.

The genes are TRBV10-3 and TRBJ2-5, with 11 bases matching TRBD2. In germline, CDR1 is ENHRY, CDR2 SYGVKD. The CDR3 runs 19 residues. V lost 2 bases, J lost 1 base, and 12 bases stayed unmatched. CDR3: CAISEILAGGFSSQETQYF. In nucleotides, the CDR3 is TGTGCCATCAGTGAGATTCTAGCGGGGGGTTTTTCAAGCCAAGAGACCCAGTACTTC.

This sequence joins TRBV6-5 and TRBJ2-7; D is possibly TRBD1 (5 bases). Germline CDR1 reads MNHEY; CDR2 reads SVGAGI. This CDR3 contains 13 residues. Deletions cut 6 bases from V and 1 base from J, with 10 bases between. The CDR3 sequence: CASRGPPSYEQYF. The CDR3 nucleotides are TGTGCCAGCAGGGGGCCTCCGTCCTACGAGCAGTACTTC.

The V and J genes are TRBV7-2 and TRBJ2-3; D is unclear. The germline CDR1 and CDR2 sequences are SGHTA and FQGNSA. Deletions cut 1 base from V and 6 bases from J, with 8 bases between. The CDR3 is made up of 13 amino acids. Here the CDR3 DNA reads TGTGCCAGCAGCTTAGAGTATGTGGATACGCAGTATTTT. It encodes CASSLEYVDTQYF.

The chain joins TRBV4-3 to TRBJ2-1; no clear D. In germline, CDR1 is LGHNA, CDR2 YSLEER. This CDR3 comprises 16 residues. V was pared by 0 bases and J by 0 bases, with 9 bases between. CDR3 nucleotide sequence: TGCGCCAGCAGCCAAGATAGGTGGAGCTCCTACAATGAGCAGTTCTTC. It specifies CASSQDRWSSYNEQFF.